This T cell receptor beta chain is from a study of cytomegalovirus exposure and HLA in healthy donors. Profiling relied on immunoSEQ multiplex PCR, and the TCRdb table lists in-frame clones only, not all of them. This sample yields 75,000 to 90,000 clones, of which roughly 94% are seen a single time; 0.69% belongs to the top ten. This clone occurred once. The CDR3 is 14 residues long. Germline loops: CDR1 SGDLS, CDR2 YYNGEE. V was clipped by 4 bases and J by 5 bases; unmatched bases: 6. The sequence came from a woman under 30 in good health and CMV-seronegative. The V gene is TRBV9, the J gene TRBJ2-5; 9 nucleotides line up with TRBD1. Material for sequencing was PBMCs. CDR3 sequence reads: CASSPHRGHETQYF. CDR3 sequence (DNA): TGTGCCAGCAGCCCACACAGGGGGCATGAGACCCAGTACTTC.